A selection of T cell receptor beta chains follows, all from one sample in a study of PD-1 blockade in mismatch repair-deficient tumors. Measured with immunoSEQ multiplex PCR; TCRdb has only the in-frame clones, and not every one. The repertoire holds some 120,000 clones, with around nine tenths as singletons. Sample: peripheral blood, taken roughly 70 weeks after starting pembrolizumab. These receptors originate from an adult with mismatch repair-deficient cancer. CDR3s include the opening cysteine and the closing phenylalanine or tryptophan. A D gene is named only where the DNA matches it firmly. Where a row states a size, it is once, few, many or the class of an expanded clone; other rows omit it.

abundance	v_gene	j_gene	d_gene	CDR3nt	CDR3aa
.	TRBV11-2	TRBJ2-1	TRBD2	TGTGCCAGCAGCCGGACTAGCGGGAGTTACAATGAGCAGTTCTTC	CASSRTSGSYNEQFF
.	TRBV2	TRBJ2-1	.	TGTGCCAGCAGGGACCATGAAGGGGAGCAGTTCTTC	CASRDHEGEQFF
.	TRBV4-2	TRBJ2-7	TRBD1	TGTGCCAGCAGCCAAGCCGCCGGGACAGATTACGAGCAGTACTTC	CASSQAAGTDYEQYF
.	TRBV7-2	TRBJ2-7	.	TGTGCCAGCAGCTTCCGGGAGTCCTACCGGGAGCAGTACTTC	CASSFRESYREQYF
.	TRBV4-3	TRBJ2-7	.	TGCGCCAGCAGCCAAGACCAGGGGACGGAAGAGCAGTACTTC	CASSQDQGTEEQYF
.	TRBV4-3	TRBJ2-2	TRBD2	TGCGCCAGCAGCCAAGATGCAGTCCCCAGCGGGGGGAACACCGGGGAGCTGTTTTTT	CASSQDAVPSGGNTGELFF
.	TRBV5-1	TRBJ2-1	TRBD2	TGCGCCAGCAGCTTGGGGCGATTAGCGGGACTGCCGGCTGAGCAGTTCTTC	CASSLGRLAGLPAEQFF
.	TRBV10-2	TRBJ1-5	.	TGCGCCAGCAGTGACGAATATAGCAATCAGCCCCAGCATTTT	CASSDEYSNQPQHF
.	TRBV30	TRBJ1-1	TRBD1	TGTGCCTGGAGACCCTACCGGGACAGGGTTTTCTTT	CAWRPYRDRVFF
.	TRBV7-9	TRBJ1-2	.	TGTGCCAGCAGCTTTGGGGGGCAGATCTATGGCTACACCTTC	CASSFGGQIYGYTF
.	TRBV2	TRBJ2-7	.	TGTGCCAGCAGTGTGCAGGAAATGAACGAGCAGTACTTC	CASSVQEMNEQYF
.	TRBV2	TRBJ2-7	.	TGTGCCAGCAGTGAGGGGACCAATTACGAGCAGTACTTC	CASSEGTNYEQYF
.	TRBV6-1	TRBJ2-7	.	TGTGCCAGCAGTGAACGGGGCCAGATTTACGAGCAGTACTTC	CASSERGQIYEQYF
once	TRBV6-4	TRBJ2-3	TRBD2	TGTGCCAGCAGTGACTCAGCGGGAGGACGGGATACGCAGTATTTT	CASSDSAGGRDTQYF
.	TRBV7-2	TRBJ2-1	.	TGTGCCAGCAGCCTGACTTCGGAGAATGAGCAGTTCTTC	CASSLTSENEQFF
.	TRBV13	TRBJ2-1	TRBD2	TGTGCCAGCAGCCGGAGCAAAGCGGGAGGGCCAGGGTTGGTGCAGTTCTTC	CASSRSKAGGPGLVQFF
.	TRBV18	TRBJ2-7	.	TGTGCCAGCTCACCGGGGCAGGACAGCTCCTACGAGCAGTACTTC	CASSPGQDSSYEQYF
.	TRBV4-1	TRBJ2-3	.	TGCGCCAGCAGCCAAGAGGGGGCGCAGTATTTT	CASSQEGAQYF
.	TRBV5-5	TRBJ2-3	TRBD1	TGTGCCAGCAGCCCCCGGACAGGAGGCACAGATACGCAGTATTTT	CASSPRTGGTDTQYF
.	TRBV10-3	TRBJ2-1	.	TGTGCCATCAGTGATACAGGGAAGTTCGGTGAGCAGTTCTTC	CAISDTGKFGEQFF
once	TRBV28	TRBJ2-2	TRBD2	TGTGCCAGCAGTTTAGCGGGAGGGCCGGAGAACACCGGGGAGCTGTTTTTT	CASSLAGGPENTGELFF
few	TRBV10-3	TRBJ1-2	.	TGTGCCACCCAGGACACCCCAAGGGGCTATGGCTACACCTTC	CATQDTPRGYGYTF
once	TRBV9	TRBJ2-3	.	TGTGCCAGCAGCCCAGGGGGGGGCACAGATACGCAGTATTTT	CASSPGGGTDTQYF
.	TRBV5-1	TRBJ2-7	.	TGCGCCAGCGGATCTGGCGGGATCTCCTACGAGCAGTACTTC	CASGSGGISYEQYF
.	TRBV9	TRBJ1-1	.	TGTGCCAGCAGACTAAAAGGGGTCGGCACTGAAGCTTTCTTT	CASRLKGVGTEAFF
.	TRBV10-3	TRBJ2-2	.	TGTGCCATCAGTGAGACGAGGTATAGGGGCGCGGGCACCGGGGAGCTGTTTTTT	CAISETRYRGAGTGELFF
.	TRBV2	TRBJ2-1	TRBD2	TGTGCCAGCAGTGACCCGACTAGCGGGAGGGCTAAGGGCTACAATGAGCAGTTCTTC	CASSDPTSGRAKGYNEQFF
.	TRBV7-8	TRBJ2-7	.	TGTGCCAGCAGCCCGTTAGGTGGAGGGAGTGGGTACGAGCAGTACTTC	CASSPLGGGSGYEQYF
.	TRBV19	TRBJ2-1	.	TGTGCCAGTACCCCGAACGGAGGGGCTGGATCCTACAATGAGCAGTTCTTC	CASTPNGGAGSYNEQFF
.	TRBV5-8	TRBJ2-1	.	TGTGCCAGCAGCCCCGGGACTTCCTACAATGAGCAGTTCTTC	CASSPGTSYNEQFF